This T cell receptor beta chain was sequenced during a study of T cell responses to AZD1222 COVID-19 vaccine. Study-wide findings and caveats: Donors in the cohort were predominantly white British and more often female, and clonal diversity was possibly underestimated.

About this clone itself: The antigen is unknown.

With 3 bases clipped from V and 0 bases from J, the junction kept 11 bases outside the gene matches. This CDR3 contains 18 residues. CDR1 and CDR2 (germline): SQVTM, ANQGSEA. Sequencing used immunoSEQ multiplex PCR; TCRdb keeps in-frame clones, though not all of them. Of tens of thousands of clones listed, about 83% were seen once; the top ten hold about 10%. The receptor was derived from an adult in good health. The chain recombines TRBV29-1 with TRBJ1-5, with 10 positions matching TRBD1. The source material was peripheral blood, sampled on day 0 of AZD1222 vaccination. In nucleotides, the CDR3 is TGCAGCGTTGATATTTATGGACAGGGGGTGGTTAGCAATCAGCCCCAGCATTTT. Residues: CSVDIYGQGVVSNQPQHF.